What follows are 5 T cell receptor beta chains derived from one specimen sequenced in a study of blood T cell repertoires in COVID-19. Using immunoSEQ multiplex PCR, the repertoire was profiled, and TCRdb retains in-frame clones only, with some absent. This sample yields fewer than 15,000 clones, of which around 76% are seen a single time; 40% to 45% belongs to the top ten. Source material: peripheral blood. These TCRs come from a woman of 80 years or more with acute or convalescent COVID-19.

CDR3 sequence reads: CATSRSETGRNSGANVLTF. CDR3 coding DNA: TGTGCCACCAGCAGATCCGAGACAGGAAGGAATTCTGGGGCCAACGTCCTGACTTTC. This chain joins TRBV15 and TRBJ2-6, with D tentatively TRBD1 (6 bases). This CDR3 spans 19 amino acids. Deletions cut 2 bases from V and 1 base from J, with 18 bases between. Germline V gives CDR1 LNHNV, CDR2 YYDKDF (reference sequence).

This chain uses TRBV25-1 with TRBJ2-7; 8 bases agree with TRBD1. There are 14 residues in the CDR3. V dropped 6 bases and J dropped 5; count of bases not matched to a gene: 9. The V gene's germline CDR1 is MGHDK and CDR2 SYGVNS. CDR3 residues: CASRDTGQGDEQYF. CDR3 DNA sequence: TGTGCCAGCAGGGATACCGGACAGGGTGACGAGCAGTACTTC.

This chain joins TRBV7-9 and TRBJ2-7, with TRBD1 identical over 10 bases. The CDR3 contains 14 residues. V dropped 5 bases and J dropped 5; count of bases not matched to a gene: 6. Germline CDR1 is SEHNR and CDR2 is FQNEAQ (reference sequence). The CDR3, as DNA: TGTGCCAGCAGCAGTAGACAGGGGGCCGACGAGCAGTACTTC. Protein: CASSSRQGADEQYF.

The chain carries TRBV5-1 and TRBJ1-2, with 12 bases identical to TRBD1. Germline V gene data show CDR1 as SGHRS and CDR2 as YFSETQ. This CDR3 has 17 residues. Trimming took 7 bases from V and 4 from J; bases not matched to a gene: 14. The CDR3 DNA follows: TGCGCCAGCGCCCCCGGGACAGGGGGCTCATCTCCCTATGGCTACACCTTC. Its translation: CASAPGTGGSSPYGYTF. The whole variable domain, filled in from reference TRBV5-1 and TRBJ1-2, reads KAGVTQTPRYLIKTRGQQVTLSCSPISGHRSVSWYQQTPGQGLQFLFEYFSETQRNKGNFPGRFSGRQFSNSRSEMNVSTLELGDSALYLCASAPGTGGSSPYGYTFGSGTRLTVV.

The V call is TRBV7-2, the J call TRBJ1-3; D is possibly TRBD1 (5 bases). V lost 6 bases, J lost 3 bases, and 12 bases lay in between. The CDR3 length is 14 residues. Germline-derived CDR1 and CDR2 are SGHTA and FQGNSA. The CDR3 nucleotides are TGTGCCAGCAGACCAGGGAATTATGGAAACACCATATATTTT. Protein sequence: CASRPGNYGNTIYF.